This entry describes one T cell receptor beta chain. The repertoire was sequenced with immunoSEQ multiplex PCR; TCRdb's copy has only in-frame clones and lacks some. The repertoire holds 2.3 million or so clones, with about 92% as singletons. Trimming took 4 bases from V and 1 from J, leaving 7 bases between them. CDR1 is MDHEN and CDR2 is SYDVKM in the germline V gene. The CDR3 spans 13 residues. The data stem from a study of shared clonotypes between healthy human individuals. The TCR was taken from a young man in good health. Some clones in this sample may be carry-over from other donors' samples. The genes are TRBV28 and TRBJ1-1; D not certain. Sample: naive CD4+ T cells from PBMCs. This sample's subset: CD45RA+ positively selected. As DNA, the CDR3 is TGTGCCAGCAGTTGGTTCGGGAACACTGAAGCTTTCTTT. It is translated as CASSWFGNTEAFF. Using reference TRBV28 and TRBJ1-1 for the parts outside the CDR3, the full variable domain is DVKVTQSSRYLVKRTGEKVFLECVQDMDHENMFWYRQDPGLGLRLIYFSYDVKMKEKGDIPEGYSVSREKKERFSLILESASTNQTSMYLCASSWFGNTEAFFGQGTRLTVV.